This TCR beta chain comes out of a study of blood T cell repertoires in COVID-19. Study information: There were acute and convalescent COVID-19 samples, and they came from the United States, Italy and Spain.

Under the authors' procedure: Estimates of nucleated cell counts were drawn from the amplification of reference gene primers. Only in-frame clones appear in the TCRdb table, and some are missing; sequencing was by immunoSEQ multiplex PCR. That table furnishes V, J and clone size, whereas the DNA furnished D and trimming. The sample includes 250,000 to 350,000 clones, 65% to 85% of them seen just once. Losses at the gene ends were 1 base for V and 3 bases for J; bases not matched to a gene: 13. Germline CDR1 and CDR2: SGDLS and YYNGEE. The CDR3 sequence is 17 residues long. This sequence originates from a person between 65 and 80 years old with COVID-19, enrolled during active disease. This rearrangement joins TRBV9 to TRBJ2-7; 7 positions agree with TRBD1. Input material: peripheral blood. For the CDR3, the DNA is TGTGCCAGCAGCGTAATAAACGACAGGGTGGGCGACTACGAGCAGTACTTC. Translating it yields CASSVINDRVGDYEQYF.